This T cell receptor beta chain appears in the sequencing data of a study of blood T cell repertoires in COVID-19. Cohort allocation depended upon clinical history that participants reported. Only in-frame clones appear in the TCRdb table, and some are missing; sequencing was by immunoSEQ multiplex PCR. The sample has 450,000 to 500,000 clones; about 85% are singletons. V lost 1 base, J lost 10 bases, and 22 bases lay in between. The CDR3 length is 16 residues. Per the germline V gene, CDR1 is SGHTA and CDR2 is FQGNSA. This chain connects TRBV7-2 to TRBJ1-1; no definite D call. The sample was PBMCs or T cells enriched from blood (not recorded which). The TCR comes from a woman between 55 and 75 years old who had recovered from COVID-19. The CDR3 nucleotides read TGTGCCAGCAGCTTAGTGAACGGGTGGCCCTTTGAAGGAGCTTTCTTT. It is translated as CASSLVNGWPFEGAFF.